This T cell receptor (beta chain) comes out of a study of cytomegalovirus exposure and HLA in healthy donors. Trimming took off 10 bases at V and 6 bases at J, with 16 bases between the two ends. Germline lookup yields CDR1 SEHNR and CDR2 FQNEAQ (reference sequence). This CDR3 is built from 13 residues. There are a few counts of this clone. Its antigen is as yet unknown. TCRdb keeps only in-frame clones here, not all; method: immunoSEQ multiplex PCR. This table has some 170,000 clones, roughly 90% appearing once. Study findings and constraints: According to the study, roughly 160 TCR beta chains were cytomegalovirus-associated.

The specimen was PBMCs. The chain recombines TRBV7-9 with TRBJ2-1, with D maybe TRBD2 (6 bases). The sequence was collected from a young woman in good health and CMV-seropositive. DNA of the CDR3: TGTGCCACCCGGGACGGGACTGCCAATGAGCAGTTCTTC. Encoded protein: CATRDGTANEQFF.